The following is a T cell receptor (beta chain) sequence with its context. The antigen this receptor binds is unknown. No much larger clone exists at a distance of one base, and base qualities are not known. The source of the sample is a study of PD-1 blockade in classical Hodgkin lymphoma (dated by TCRdb to about 2020). About the investigation overall: Nivolumab dosing was 3 mg/kg intravenously every 2 weeks, continuing until either disease progression or unacceptable toxicity. A peripheral blood immune signature of response to PD-1 blockade in classical Hodgkin lymphoma was defined using TCR beta sequencing and CyTOF. Here is what the overall study found, with its caveats: Trial patients achieving complete response had baseline diversity similar to newly diagnosed patients, whereas partial responders and progressors had significantly lower diversity. By C4D1, a significant rise was seen in CD4+ TCR diversity but not in CD8+ TCR diversity (p=0.0027 vs p=0.16), and the rise was most apparent among complete responders (p=0.02). Baseline TCR diversity was reported to be lower in newly diagnosed patients than in healthy donors and to be lower still in relapsed/refractory patients. Lower diversity was seen in patients whose nivolumab began less than 1 year after ASCT, and these patients were left out of later analyses so that immune reconstitution would not confound the results. The study was limited to a single clinical trial cohort, and causes of repertoire differences, possibly disease activity or prior therapy, remained undefined.

The germline V gene (reference sequence) provides CDR1 LNHDA and CDR2 SQIVND. The CDR3 numbers 14 residues from cysteine through phenylalanine. The sequence is cut down to CDR3 DNA, 42 bases in frame from base 1. V is shortened by 3 bases, J by 7 bases, and the region joining them spans 13 bases. Read against the paper, the sample's time point label means: cycle 1 day 1 (C1D1), immediately before nivolumab initiation. All trial patients had relapsed after autologous stem cell transplantation, with cohorts A, B and C differing in prior brentuximab vedotin exposure. A Miltenyi CD4+ T cell isolation kit was used for magnetic negative selection to purify CD4+ T cells from thawed PBMCs. The trial cohort included 55 to 65 patients with relapsed/refractory classical Hodgkin lymphoma, and each patient had a best overall response of complete response, partial response or progressive disease. Trial patients were treated with single-agent nivolumab in the multi-cohort phase II CheckMate 205 trial. An independent review committee assessed best overall response by applying the 2007 International Working Group response criteria. Trial PBMCs were collected immediately before nivolumab initiation (C1D1) and during therapy at cycle 2 day 1 and cycle 4 day 1. After peripheral blood was drawn into 8 mL Vacutainer Cell Preparation Tubes, PBMCs were isolated by centrifugation and then cryopreserved. Purified CD4+ and CD8+ fractions were prepared only for cases with an additional available PBMC sample. Magnetically labelled cells were depleted on LS columns in a quadroMACS separator, and the flow-through was collected as the purified fraction.

The Qiagen DNeasy kit was used to extract genomic DNA from unsorted PBMCs and from the negatively selected CD4+ and CD8+ fractions. TCR beta CDR3 regions were subjected to amplification by immunoSEQ multiplex PCR with primers that anneal to V and J segments. A synthetic immune receptor repertoire was used to minimize amplification bias, and any remaining bias was removed computationally after sequencing. Turning to the authors' computational methods: Custom Python scripts were used to quantify repertoire diversity as the Shannon entropy index. Unsorted, CD4+ and CD8+ repertoires were analyzed separately, except in combined analyses where CD4+ and CD8+ sequences were merged in silico. Clonal expansion was defined as a frequency increase of at least 2-fold after treatment compared with C1D1, and clones undetected at baseline were assigned a pseudocount of 0.5. Clones with 0 or 1 copy at C1D1 were classified as singleton clones, and clones with 2 or more copies were classified as non-singleton clones. Clones expanded in unsorted samples were assigned a CD4+, CD8+ or unknown annotation through matching of protein sequences in sorted samples from the same patient. Wilcoxon tests on paired samples were used to test diversity changes from C1D1 to C4D1. TCRdb's version of the immuneACCESS table is confined to in-frame rearrangements and falls short of the full clone set. An unresolved V gene accounts for under half of the shortfall where checked; the remainder is of unknown origin. V and J calls and clone size are given by that table; D and trimming were obtained from the DNA. In all, the sample holds under 15,000 clones, and around 85% of those were seen once. 1.6% of the sample is in the top ten clones.

The TCR comes from a human donor with classical Hodgkin lymphoma. The sequencing here drew on CD4+ T cells from blood, taken at baseline. The chain is encoded by TRBV19 joined to TRBJ2-1, with the D segment identity uncertain. The DNA sequence follows: TGTGCCAGTAGTATGGCGGCTTACGGGAATGAGCAGTTCTTC. It translates to CASSMAAYGNEQFF. The full variable domain, with segments outside the CDR3 supplied by the reference TRBV19 and TRBJ2-1 proteins, appears as DGGITQSPKYLFRKEGQNVTLSCEQNLNHDAMYWYRQDPGQGLRLIYYSQIVNDFQKGDIAEGYSVSREKKESFPLTVTSAQKNPTAFYLCASSMAAYGNEQFFGPGTRLTVL.